The following is a T cell receptor (beta chain) sequence with its context. The entry originates in a study of T cell changes during pregnancy in multiple sclerosis. With 1 base clipped from V and 7 bases from J, the junction kept 9 bases outside the gene matches. CDR1 is SGHTA, CDR2 FQGNSA, per germline. This CDR3 has 15 residues. The data were produced by immunoSEQ multiplex PCR, yet TCRdb's version contains in-frame clones alone and is incomplete. Here the sample spans 70,000 to 80,000 clones, 85% to 95% being singletons. V usage is TRBV7-2 and J usage is TRBJ1-2; TRBD1 matches 7 bases. The sample here was peripheral blood, taken in the first trimester of pregnancy. The sequence was collected from a female donor with multiple sclerosis, enrolled in a pregnancy study. The DNA for the CDR3 is TGTGCCAGCAGCTTAGTAGGTTACAGGGGATCTGGCTACACCTTC. It translates to CASSLVGYRGSGYTF.